These 19 T cell receptor beta chains share one sample of origin, sequenced in a study of cytomegalovirus exposure and HLA in healthy donors. The PCR had 60 Vbeta and 13 Jbeta primers. The protocol was immunoSEQ multiplex PCR, while the TCRdb copy is restricted to in-frame clones and leaves out a portion. The repertoire holds approximately 190,000 clones, with around four fifths as singletons. Sample: PBMCs. The receptors derive from a young woman in good health and CMV-seronegative.

This clone was observed a handful of times. The chain carries TRBV6-1 and TRBJ2-7; D might be TRBD2 (5 bases). Germline values: CDR1 MNHNS, CDR2 SASEGT. The CDR3 has 10 amino acids. This CDR3 is CGTVSYEQYF. The DNA for the CDR3 is TGTGGGACTGTCTCCTACGAGCAGTACTTC.

The V and J genes are TRBV27 and TRBJ1-3, with TRBD1 matching over 7 bases. Germline-derived CDR1 and CDR2 are MNHEY and SMNVEV (reference sequence). The CDR3 runs to 15 residues. V shed 0 bases and J 2 bases; nucleotides not matched to a gene: 1. In DNA, the CDR3 is TGTGCCAGCAGTTTATCAACAGGGGCTGGAAACACCATATATTTT. Translation: CASSLSTGAGNTIYF.

The chain uses TRBV25-1 and TRBJ1-3; a weak D match, TRBD1 (5 bases). This CDR3 has 14 amino acids. Trimming took off 6 bases at V and 6 bases at J, with 15 bases between the two ends. CDR1 MGHDK and CDR2 SYGVNS come from the germline V gene. The DNA of the CDR3 is TGTGCCAGCAGCGAACCGGGGGGACTAAACACCATATATTTT. Amino acid sequence: CASSEPGGLNTIYF.

The rearrangement uses TRBV27 and TRBJ2-7, with a tentative D call TRBD2 (6 bases). The CDR3 is 11 residues long. Germline V gene sequence: CDR1 MNHEY, CDR2 SMNVEV (reference sequence). V was pared by 11 bases and J by 7 bases, with 15 bases between. CDR3 residues: CAAGPPMEQYF. CDR3 DNA sequence: TGTGCCGCGGGGCCTCCTATGGAGCAGTACTTC.

The CDR3 DNA is TGTGCCACCAGCAGAGCGGGGGGGGAGCTGTTTTTT. Protein sequence: CATSRAGGELFF. The genes are TRBV15 and TRBJ2-2, with D tentatively TRBD2 (5 bases). The CDR3 totals 12 residues. Trimming took 1 base from V and 8 from J, leaving 5 bases between them. Per the germline V gene, CDR1 is LNHNV and CDR2 is YYDKDF (reference sequence).

The chain couples TRBV30 to TRBJ2-2, with TRBD2 matching over 13 bases. The CDR3 consists of 16 residues. Germline CDR1 reads GTSNPN; CDR2 reads SVGIG (reference sequence). With V trimmed by 0 bases and J by 6 bases, 4 bases remained unmatched. The CDR3, as DNA: TGTGCCTGGAGTGTAGACGGACTAGCGGGGGCCGGGGAGCTGTTTTTT. Protein sequence: CAWSVDGLAGAGELFF.

The CDR3: CASSFVDRGHGYTF. For the CDR3, the DNA is TGTGCCAGCAGCTTTGTGGACAGGGGGCATGGCTACACCTTC. The chain combines TRBV7-9 with TRBJ1-2; 11 positions match TRBD1. The length of the CDR3 is 14 residues. Germline assignment: CDR1 SEHNR and CDR2 FQNEAQ (reference sequence). Germline trimming cut 3 bases from V and 6 bases from J; bases unmatched to any gene: 3.

Written as DNA, the CDR3 is TGTGCCAGCAGTGCCCAGACAGGGAGGGGGGCCAACGTCCTGACTTTC. It specifies CASSAQTGRGANVLTF. V and J are TRBV6-1 and TRBJ2-6, with D possibly being TRBD1 (7 bases). The V end lost 4 bases, the J end lost 4 bases, and 14 bases lay between the germline ends. CDR3 length: 16 residues. The V gene's germline CDR1 is MNHNS and CDR2 SASEGT.

This sequence joins TRBV9 and TRBJ1-2; 8 bases line up with TRBD1. The CDR3 extends over 15 amino acids. V gave up 3 bases and J gave up 1 base; unmatched junction bases: 5. Germline lookup yields CDR1 SGDLS and CDR2 YYNGEE. CDR3 region: CASSATTGGNYGYTF. The CDR3 nucleotides are TGTGCCAGCAGCGCTACTACAGGGGGTAACTATGGCTACACCTTC.

In DNA, the CDR3 is TGCAGCGTTGAAGCGGGACAGGGGATTGCTTTCTTT. Translation: CSVEAGQGIAFF. The rearrangement links TRBV29-1 to TRBJ1-1; 10 bases are a match to TRBD1. After removal of 1 base from V and 11 bases from J, the junction contained 4 bases not matched to a gene. There are 12 residues in the CDR3. Germline V gene sequence: CDR1 SQVTM, CDR2 ANQGSEA.

The chain employs TRBV6-6 and TRBJ2-3; D is possibly TRBD2 (5 bases). The CDR3 runs 13 residues. Germline lookup yields CDR1 MNHNY and CDR2 SVGAGI (reference sequence). The germline V and J ends were trimmed by 5 bases and 5 bases, with 11 bases remaining between them. CDR3 sequence: CASSSERVDTQYF. In DNA, the CDR3 is TGTGCCAGCAGTAGCGAGAGGGTAGATACGCAGTATTTT.

The chain recombines TRBV5-4 with TRBJ1-2; 8 bases are shared with TRBD1. In germline, CDR1 is SGHNT, CDR2 YYREEE (reference sequence). The CDR3 contains 14 residues. After removal of 3 bases from V and 5 bases from J, the junction contained 6 bases not matched to a gene. The CDR3 is CASSSETGGYGYTF. Here the CDR3 DNA reads TGTGCCAGCAGCTCTGAAACAGGGGGATATGGCTACACCTTC.

The chain has TRBV5-1 and TRBJ2-6; D unresolved. The CDR3 loop spans 19 amino acids. Trimming took off 4 bases at V and 0 bases at J, with 20 bases between the two ends. Germline loops: CDR1 SGHRS, CDR2 YFSETQ. The CDR3 sequence: CASSRVQTSKSSGANVLTF. CDR3 nucleotides: TGCGCCAGCAGCCGAGTACAGACAAGTAAAAGCTCTGGGGCCAACGTCCTGACTTTC.

This sequence joins TRBV27 and TRBJ2-3, with D possibly matching TRBD2 (6 bases). CDR3 length equals 18 residues. V was trimmed by 0 bases and J by 0 bases, leaving 16 bases between them. Germline values: CDR1 MNHEY, CDR2 SMNVEV (reference sequence). The CDR3 DNA follows: TGTGCCAGCAGTTTATCCCCATTAGCGGTAACTAGCACAGATACGCAGTATTTT. It encodes CASSLSPLAVTSTDTQYF.

The V and J genes are TRBV5-1 and TRBJ2-7; 7 bases are shared with TRBD2. The germline gives CDR1 SGHRS, CDR2 YFSETQ. The CDR3 runs 15 residues. V lost 3 bases, J lost 2 bases, and 8 bases stayed unmatched. CDR3 sequence (DNA): TGCGCCAGCAGCTACTGGGGAGGGGTCGCCTACGAGCAGTACTTC. It encodes CASSYWGGVAYEQYF.

This sequence joins TRBV28 and TRBJ2-5, with TRBD2 matching 13 bases. The J call is doubtful: the DNA matches TRBJ2-7 better. This CDR3 has 17 residues. Germline CDR1 is MDHEN and CDR2 is SYDVKM. This chain's CDR3 is CASSSIGTSGVYYEQYF. The CDR3 DNA follows: TGTGCCAGCAGTTCGATCGGGACTAGCGGGGTCTACTACGAGCAGTACTTC.

The V and J genes are TRBV5-6 and TRBJ2-5; 8 bases are a match to TRBD2. The ends lost 4 bases at V and 1 base at J; junction bases unmatched: 9. There are 16 residues in the CDR3. CDR1 is SGHDT and CDR2 is YYEEEE in the germline V gene. CDR3 coding DNA: TGTGCCAGCAGCGACCGGGGGGGCCCCTTCCAAGAGACCCAGTACTTC. Its protein is CASSDRGGPFQETQYF. Full variable domain (outside the CDR3, taken from reference TRBV5-6 and TRBJ2-5): DAGVTQSPTHLIKTRGQQVTLRCSPKSGHDTVSWYQQALGQGPQFIFQYYEEEERQRGNFPDRFSGHQFPNYSSELNVNALLLGDSALYLCASSDRGGPFQETQYFGPGTRLLVL.

The chain has TRBV20-1 and TRBJ2-7, with TRBD2 as a possible D gene (6 bases). This CDR3 contains 11 residues. CDR1 is DFQATT and CDR2 is SNEGSKA in the germline V gene (reference sequence). Trimming took 6 bases from V and 5 from J, leaving 11 bases between them. The CDR3 spells CSARDLHEQYF. The CDR3 bases are TGCAGTGCGAGGGACTTACACGAGCAGTACTTC.

The chain carries TRBV2 and TRBJ1-2; a possible D gene is TRBD1 (5 bases). The germline V gene encodes CDR1 SNHLY and CDR2 FYNNEI. The V end was cut by 7 bases, the J end by 7 bases, with 19 bases between. This CDR3 contains 14 residues. The CDR3 bases are TGTGCCAGCAATATCCGGGACTCTCGGGGTGGCTACACCTTC. Translated, it gives CASNIRDSRGGYTF.